A single sample gave rise to the 27 T cell receptor beta chains below, sequenced in a study of blood T cell repertoires in COVID-19. Here immunoSEQ multiplex PCR was the method, and the copy in TCRdb shows in-frame clones only, minus some. Of about 130,000 clones listed, about 83% are singletons. The sample comprised peripheral blood. The receptor source for this set is a human donor in a cohort sampled during active COVID-19.

The chain couples TRBV15 to TRBJ2-3; TRBD2 is a possible D gene (7 bases). Germline assignment: CDR1 LNHNV and CDR2 YYDKDF (reference sequence). With 4 bases removed from V and 2 bases from J, the gap between germline ends came to 22 bases. The CDR3 totals 18 residues. CDR3 loop: CATSKFSRGALYTDTQYF. DNA of the CDR3: TGTGCCACCAGCAAATTCTCACGGGGGGCCCTCTACACAGATACGCAGTATTTT.

The gene calls are TRBV6-4 and TRBJ2-3, with 12 bases lining up with TRBD2. The germline V gene has CDR1 MRHNA and CDR2 SNTAGT. The CDR3 is made up of 15 amino acids. Trimming cost V 6 bases and J 2 bases; bases outside gene matches: 3. CDR3 sequence reads: CASSWTSGTTDTQYF. The CDR3 DNA follows: TGTGCCAGCAGCTGGACTAGCGGGACCACAGATACGCAGTATTTT.

This chain connects TRBV30 to TRBJ1-6, with D perhaps matching TRBD1 (6 bases). The CDR3 is made up of 15 amino acids. Germline CDR1 is GTSNPN and CDR2 is SVGIG (reference sequence). V lost 2 bases and J lost 4, with 12 bases in between. The CDR3 spells CAWSSVGQYNSPLHF. For the CDR3, the DNA is TGTGCCTGGAGTAGTGTGGGACAATATAATTCACCCCTCCACTTT.

The rearrangement uses TRBV7-8 and TRBJ2-7, with D perhaps TRBD1 (6 bases). V was cut by 2 bases and J by 0 bases, with 8 bases left in between. The CDR3 runs to 14 residues. Germline values: CDR1 SGHVS, CDR2 FQNEAQ. The CDR3 is CASSLNRDSYEQYF. CDR3 DNA: TGTGCCAGCAGCTTAAACAGGGACTCCTACGAGCAGTACTTC. Full variable domain (remainder filled in from reference TRBV7-8 and TRBJ2-7): GAGVSQSPRYKVAKRGQDVALRCDPISGHVSLFWYQQALGQGPEFLTYFQNEAQLDKSGLPSDRFFAERPEGSVSTLKIQRTQQEDSAVYLCASSLNRDSYEQYFGPGTRLTVT.

This clone was counted a few times. The chain joins TRBV15 to TRBJ2-2, with D maybe TRBD1 (5 bases). The CDR3 sequence is 15 residues long. Germline CDR1 and CDR2: LNHNV and YYDKDF (reference sequence). V was shortened by 0 bases and J by 8 bases, with 13 bases between the two germline ends. CDR3 in amino acids: CATSRDLGVSGELFF. CDR3 DNA: TGTGCCACCAGCAGAGATTTAGGGGTGTCGGGGGAGCTGTTTTTT. Full variable domain (outside the CDR3, taken from reference TRBV15 and TRBJ2-2): DAMVIQNPRYQVTQFGKPVTLSCSQTLNHNVMYWYQQKSSQAPKLLFHYYDKDFNNEADTPDNFQSRRPNTSFCFLDIRSPGLGDTAMYLCATSRDLGVSGELFFGEGSRLTVL.

This clone occurred a few times. The chain links TRBV28 to TRBJ2-3; 11 bases line up with TRBD2. CDR1 and CDR2 from the germline V gene are MDHEN and SYDVKM. CDR3 length equals 16 residues. The J segment lost 4 bases and the V segment lost 6 bases, leaving 9 bases of the junction unmatched. The CDR3 bases are TGTGCCAGCAGAATTAGCGGGAGGGCCAGGGCAGATACGCAGTATTTT. Residues: CASRISGRARADTQYF.

The chain links TRBV10-2 to TRBJ1-1; D perhaps matches TRBD1 (5 bases). CDR3 length equals 15 residues. Trimming left V 0 bases short and J 0 bases short, with 8 bases between. Germline V CDR1 and CDR2: WSHSY, SAAADI. CDR3 loop: CASSESSGMNTEAFF. DNA for the CDR3: TGCGCCAGCAGTGAGTCGTCAGGGATGAACACTGAAGCTTTCTTT.

CDR3 loop: CAWCTLAGYYNEQFF. The CDR3 coding sequence is TGTGCCTGGTGTACCCTAGCGGGCTACTACAATGAGCAGTTCTTC. The chain uses TRBV30 and TRBJ2-1; 8 nucleotides match TRBD2. The J segment lost 3 bases and the V segment lost 5 bases, leaving 9 bases of the junction unmatched. This CDR3 has 15 residues. The V gene's germline CDR1 is GTSNPN and CDR2 SVGIG (reference sequence).

This rearrangement joins TRBV3-1 (or the pseudogene TRBV3-2) to TRBJ2-5, with a tentative D call TRBD2 (5 bases). Germline-derived CDR1 and CDR2 are LGHDT and YNNKEL (reference sequence). V was trimmed by 2 bases and J by 1 base, leaving 17 bases between them. The CDR3 is 17 residues long. CDR3 region: CASSQRLRRAIQETQYF. Written as DNA, the CDR3 is TGTGCCAGCAGCCAAAGGTTGAGGCGGGCAATCCAAGAGACCCAGTACTTC.

V is TRBV14 and J is TRBJ2-7; no clear D gene. V shed 5 bases and J shed 2 bases, with 4 bases lying between them. Germline CDR1 reads SGHDN; CDR2 reads FVKESK. CDR3 length: 11 residues. CDR3 coding DNA: TGTGCCAGCAGCTATACCTACGAGCAGTACTTC. Translation: CASSYTYEQYF.

In its sample, this clone was seen a few times. The chain recombines TRBV9 with TRBJ1-1; D call uncertain. The germline CDR1 and CDR2 sequences are SGDLS and YYNGEE. V lost 0 bases and J 1 base, leaving 4 bases between the germline ends. This CDR3 has 13 amino acids. In DNA form, the CDR3 reads TGTGCCAGCAGCGTAGTAGCGAACACTGAAGCTTTCTTT. As protein: CASSVVANTEAFF.

This clone was seen just once. This rearrangement joins TRBV5-8 to TRBJ1-4, with a tentative D call TRBD1 (5 bases). V was pared by 0 bases and J by 6 bases, with 9 bases between. The CDR3 is made up of 14 amino acids. In germline, CDR1 is SGHTS, CDR2 YDEGEE. CDR3 DNA: TGTGCCAGCAGCTTGGGATGGGGGGATGAAAAACTGTTTTTT. It yields the protein CASSLGWGDEKLFF.

The V call is TRBV7-2, the J call TRBJ2-1; D may be TRBD2 (5 bases). This CDR3 contains 15 residues. Germline V CDR1 and CDR2: SGHTA, FQGNSA. Trimming stripped 5 bases from V and 0 bases from J, with 11 bases between. The DNA for the CDR3 is TGTGCCAGCAGCACCGACTATGCCTCCTACAATGAGCAGTTCTTC. This codes for CASSTDYASYNEQFF. Full variable domain (rest looked up from reference TRBV7-2 and TRBJ2-1): GAGVSQSPSNKVTEKGKDVELRCDPISGHTALYWYRQSLGQGLEFLIYFQGNSAPDKSGLPSDRFSAERTGGSVSTLTIQRTQQEDSAVYLCASSTDYASYNEQFFGPGTRLTVL.

The rearrangement links TRBV6-5 to TRBJ2-7; D might be TRBD1 (7 bases). There are 13 residues in the CDR3. Germline V lookup: CDR1 MNHEY, CDR2 SVGAGI. Trimming took off 7 bases at V and 5 bases at J, with 15 bases between the two ends. For the CDR3, the DNA is TGTGCCAGCAATCAGGGGGGCTCTCACGAGCAGTACTTC. Encoded protein: CASNQGGSHEQYF.

The chain recombines TRBV6-5 with TRBJ2-3; a possible D gene is TRBD1 (5 bases). The CDR3 is 13 amino acids. V lost 9 bases to trimming and J lost 0 bases, with 10 bases between them. CDR1 is MNHEY, CDR2 SVGAGI, per germline. DNA of the CDR3: TGTGCCAGTAGGAGACAGAGCACAGATACGCAGTATTTT. It translates to CASRRQSTDTQYF.

The genes are TRBV9 and TRBJ2-2, with D possibly matching TRBD1 (6 bases). The CDR3 runs to 16 residues. Trimming cost V 3 bases and J 4 bases, with 16 bases left between them. Germline CDR1 SGDLS, CDR2 YYNGEE. The CDR3 DNA reads as TGTGCCAGCAGCGGAACAGGGTTTAGCAGCACCGGGGAGCTGTTTTTT. Encoded protein: CASSGTGFSSTGELFF.

The chain combines TRBV6-1 with TRBJ1-4; D is unresolved. V was shortened by 0 bases and J by 7 bases, with 18 bases between the two germline ends. The germline V gene has CDR1 MNHNS and CDR2 SASEGT. There are 17 residues in the CDR3. CDR3 nucleotide sequence: TGTGCCAGCAGTGAAGCGCCCGGGTCGGCCCTGGGTGAAAAACTGTTTTTT. Residues: CASSEAPGSALGEKLFF.

This chain connects TRBV7-9 to TRBJ2-3; TRBD2 matches at 10 bases. The CDR3 has 16 amino acids. Looked up from germline, CDR1 is SEHNR and CDR2 is FQNEAQ (reference sequence). Unmatched junction bases numbered 6, after V lost 2 bases and J lost 4 bases. Written as DNA, the CDR3 is TGTGCCAGCAGCTTATCTATCGGGACTAGCGCAGATACGCAGTATTTT. This encodes CASSLSIGTSADTQYF.

This rearrangement joins TRBV28 to TRBJ1-1, with unresolved D. V was cut by 4 bases and J by 2 bases, with 5 bases left in between. CDR3 size: 12 residues. Looked up from germline, CDR1 is MDHEN and CDR2 is SYDVKM. The CDR3 coding sequence is TGTGCCAGCAGTTCAGGAAACACTGAAGCTTTCTTT. Translation gives CASSSGNTEAFF.

The count of this clone is one. The CDR3 protein is CATSSYTGQVVGELFF. The CDR3 DNA is TGTGCCACCAGCAGCTATACAGGGCAGGTTGTCGGGGAGCTGTTTTTT. The chain carries TRBV15 and TRBJ2-2; D is perhaps TRBD1 (6 bases). In germline, CDR1 is LNHNV, CDR2 YYDKDF (reference sequence). The V and J ends lost 3 bases and 7 bases respectively, with 18 bases between them. CDR3 length equals 16 residues.

The CDR3 coding sequence is TGTGCCAGCATGAGAGGACTTCAAGAGACCCAGTACTTC. Protein sequence: CASMRGLQETQYF. The V call is TRBV11-2, the J call TRBJ2-5; possibly TRBD2 for D (5 bases). Trimming cost V 7 bases and J 2 bases, with 11 bases left between them. The CDR3 runs to 13 residues. Germline assignment: CDR1 SGHAT and CDR2 FQNNGV.

This clone was picked up one time. The chain links TRBV6-5 to TRBJ1-3, with D perhaps TRBD1 (5 bases). The CDR3 is 13 residues long. CDR1 and CDR2 from the germline V gene are MNHEY and SVGAGI. V was cut by 5 bases and J by 4 bases, with 9 bases left in between. The CDR3 protein is CASSPRGGNTIYF. The CDR3 bases are TGTGCCAGCAGTCCCCGGGGGGGAAACACCATATATTTT.

The J gene is TRBJ2-1, the V gene TRBV7-9, with TRBD2 matching 8 bases. V lost 5 bases to trimming and J lost 0 bases; unmatched junction nucleotides: 9. Germline V gene lookup returns CDR1 SEHNR and CDR2 FQNEAQ (reference sequence). The CDR3 is made up of 17 amino acids. The CDR3: CASSPSSGAGSYNEQFF. CDR3 sequence (DNA): TGTGCCAGCAGCCCCAGTAGCGGGGCTGGCTCCTACAATGAGCAGTTCTTC.

The V call is TRBV7-9, the J call TRBJ2-1, with a possible D match to TRBD1 (6 bases). The germline gives CDR1 SEHNR, CDR2 FQNEAQ (reference sequence). CDR3 length: 15 amino acids. Trimming stripped 6 bases from V and 2 bases from J, with 14 bases between. In DNA form, the CDR3 reads TGTGCCAGCAGACCTCCGGACAGCCCCTACAATGAGCAGTTCTTC. Translated, it gives CASRPPDSPYNEQFF. Using reference TRBV7-9 and TRBJ2-1 for the parts outside the CDR3, the full variable domain is DTGVSQNPRHKITKRGQNVTFRCDPISEHNRLYWYRQTLGQGPEFLTYFQNEAQLEKSRLLSDRFSAERPKGSFSTLEIQRTEQGDSAMYLCASRPPDSPYNEQFFGPGTRLTVL.

The chain joins TRBV10-3 to TRBJ2-1, with D uncertain. This CDR3 has 14 residues. Germline CDR1 and CDR2: ENHRY and SYGVKD. The V and J ends lost 0 bases and 5 bases respectively, with 8 bases between them. The chain's CDR3 is CAISESWSHNEQFF. CDR3 sequence (DNA): TGTGCCATCAGTGAGTCTTGGAGTCACAATGAGCAGTTCTTC.

The chain uses TRBV28 and TRBJ1-1, with 7 bases fitting TRBD1. After removal of 6 bases from V and 5 bases from J, the junction contained 12 bases not matched to a gene. The CDR3 totals 15 residues. Germline V gene data show CDR1 as MDHEN and CDR2 as SYDVKM. The CDR3 reads CASSQMTGKGTEAFF. The CDR3 bases are TGTGCCAGCAGCCAGATGACAGGGAAAGGAACTGAAGCTTTCTTT. Drawing the rest from reference TRBV28 and TRBJ1-1, the complete variable domain is DVKVTQSSRYLVKRTGEKVFLECVQDMDHENMFWYRQDPGLGLRLIYFSYDVKMKEKGDIPEGYSVSREKKERFSLILESASTNQTSMYLCASSQMTGKGTEAFFGQGTRLTVV.

This chain uses TRBV18 with TRBJ2-1; D gene unclear. Trimming removed 4 bases from V and 6 bases from J, with 13 bases in between. In germline, CDR1 is KGHSH, CDR2 LQKENI. The CDR3 sequence is 14 residues long. CDR3 sequence reads: CASSLARSGNEQFF. The CDR3 coding sequence is TGTGCCAGCTCACTCGCACGGTCTGGCAATGAGCAGTTCTTC.